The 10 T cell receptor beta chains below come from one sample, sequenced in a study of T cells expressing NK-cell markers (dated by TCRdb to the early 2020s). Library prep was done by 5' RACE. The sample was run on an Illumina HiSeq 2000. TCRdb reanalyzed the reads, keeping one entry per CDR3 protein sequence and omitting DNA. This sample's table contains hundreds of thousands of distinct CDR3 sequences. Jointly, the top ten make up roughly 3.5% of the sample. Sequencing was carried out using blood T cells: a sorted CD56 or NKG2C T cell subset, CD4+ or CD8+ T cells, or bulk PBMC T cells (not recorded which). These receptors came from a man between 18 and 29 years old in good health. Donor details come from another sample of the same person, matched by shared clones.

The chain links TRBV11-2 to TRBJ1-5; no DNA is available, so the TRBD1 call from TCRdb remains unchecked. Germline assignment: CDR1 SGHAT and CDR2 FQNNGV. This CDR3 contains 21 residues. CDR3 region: CASSLGMIGWDRGLSNQPQHF.

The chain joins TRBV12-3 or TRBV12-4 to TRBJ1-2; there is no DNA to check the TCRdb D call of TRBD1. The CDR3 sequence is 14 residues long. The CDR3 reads CASSDRRGNYGYTF.

CDR3 region: CASSFESPRTGELFF. The chain joins TRBV5-1 to TRBJ2-2. The length of the CDR3 is 15 residues. CDR1 is SGHRS and CDR2 is YFSETQ in the germline V gene.

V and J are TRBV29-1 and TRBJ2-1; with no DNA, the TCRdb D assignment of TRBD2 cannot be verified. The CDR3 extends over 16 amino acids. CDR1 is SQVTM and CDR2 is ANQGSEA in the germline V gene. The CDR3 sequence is CSVTSLGGGRYNEQFF.

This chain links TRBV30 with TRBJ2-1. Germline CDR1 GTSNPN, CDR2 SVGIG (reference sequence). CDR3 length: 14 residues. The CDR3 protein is CAWSLSSKQLEQFF.

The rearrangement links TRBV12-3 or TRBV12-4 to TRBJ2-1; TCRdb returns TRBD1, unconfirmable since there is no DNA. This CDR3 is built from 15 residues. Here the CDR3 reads CASSFRGKEYNEQFF.

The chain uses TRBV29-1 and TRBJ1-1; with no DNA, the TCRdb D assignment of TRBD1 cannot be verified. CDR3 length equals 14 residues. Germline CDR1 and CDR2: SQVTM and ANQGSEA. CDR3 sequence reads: CSSTQGGVDTEAFF.

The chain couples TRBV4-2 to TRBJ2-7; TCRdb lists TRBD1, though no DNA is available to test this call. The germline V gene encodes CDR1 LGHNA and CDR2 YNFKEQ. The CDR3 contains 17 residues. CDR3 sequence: CASSQATGRQELYEQYF.

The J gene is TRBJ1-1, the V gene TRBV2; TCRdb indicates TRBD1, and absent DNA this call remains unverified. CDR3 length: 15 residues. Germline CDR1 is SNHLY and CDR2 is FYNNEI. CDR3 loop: CASSVGARSDTEAFF.

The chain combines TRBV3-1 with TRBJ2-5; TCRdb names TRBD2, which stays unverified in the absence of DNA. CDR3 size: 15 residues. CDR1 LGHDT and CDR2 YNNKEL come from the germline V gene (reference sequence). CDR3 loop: CASTLAGGVRETQYF.